Following are 26 T cell receptor beta chains from one sample sequenced in a study of blood T cell repertoires in COVID-19. TCRdb's table, derived via immunoSEQ multiplex PCR, lists solely in-frame clones and lacks some. This sample has 40,000 to 60,000 clones; approximately 87% occur once, and the top ten carry 5% to 7%. The source material was peripheral blood. The receptors shown here come from a woman in her sixties with acute or convalescent COVID-19.

The genes are TRBV5-6 and TRBJ1-5, with 9 bases that match TRBD1. This CDR3 region has 15 residues. Germline lookup yields CDR1 SGHDT and CDR2 YYEEEE. The trim removed 6 bases at V and 6 bases at J, leaving 10 bases unmatched. The CDR3 is CASTLGTGSIQPQHF. CDR3 coding DNA: TGTGCCAGCACCCTGGGGACAGGGTCTATTCAGCCCCAGCATTTT.

The gene calls are TRBV14 and TRBJ1-2, with D possibly TRBD1 on 5 matching bases. CDR3 length: 13 amino acids. CDR1 and CDR2 (germline): SGHDN, FVKESK. V gave up 4 bases and J gave up 8 bases, with 14 bases separating them. The CDR3 reads CASSPGHRLGYTF. The CDR3 DNA reads as TGTGCCAGCAGCCCTGGACACCGCCTAGGCTACACCTTC. Looking up the rest from reference TRBV14 and TRBJ1-2 gives the full variable domain: EAGVTQFPSHSVIEKGQTVTLRCDPISGHDNLYWYRRVMGKEIKFLLHFVKESKQDESGMPNNRFLAERTGGTYSTLKVQPAELEDSGVYFCASSPGHRLGYTFGSGTRLTVV.

In this sample, this clone turned up many times. The chain carries TRBV6-4 and TRBJ1-1; D is uncertain. Germline CDR1 reads MRHNA; CDR2 reads SNTAGT. The CDR3 runs 14 residues. V lost 10 bases, J lost 1 base, and 16 bases lay in between. The CDR3 sequence: CATRGRPSNTEAFF. For the CDR3, the DNA is TGTGCCACCCGAGGTAGACCGTCGAACACTGAAGCTTTCTTT.

V gene TRBV5-4 combines with J gene TRBJ2-1; a weak D match, TRBD2 (5 bases). Germline lookup yields CDR1 SGHNT and CDR2 YYREEE (reference sequence). V shed 0 bases and J shed 8 bases, with 15 bases lying between them. This CDR3 contains 15 residues. The DNA of the CDR3 is TGTGCCAGCAGCTTGGGAAGCGGATCTAACTATGAGCAGTTCTTC. It codes for CASSLGSGSNYEQFF.

In its sample, this clone was seen once. The V gene is TRBV7-8, the J gene TRBJ1-6; D may be TRBD1 (6 bases). The CDR3 consists of 14 residues. Germline CDR1 SGHVS, CDR2 FQNEAQ. The V end lost 5 bases, the J end lost 9 bases, and 14 bases lay between the germline ends. CDR3 bases: TGTGCCAGCAGCCCCGAGGGGGTTCCTTCACCCCTCCACTTT. This encodes CASSPEGVPSPLHF.

This clone was seen more than once but under ten times. V and J are TRBV7-9 and TRBJ2-3; 9 bases are a match to TRBD1. In germline, CDR1 is SEHNR, CDR2 FQNEAQ (reference sequence). The CDR3 runs 14 residues. J lost 4 bases, V lost 5 bases, and 4 bases had no gene match. The CDR3 sequence is CASSVTGGADTQYF. CDR3 nucleotides: TGTGCCAGCAGCGTAACAGGGGGCGCAGATACGCAGTATTTT.

The chain is built from TRBV2 and TRBJ1-2; 7 nucleotides agree with TRBD1. CDR3 size: 13 residues. V lost 6 bases to trimming and J lost 6 bases; unmatched junction nucleotides: 7. The V gene's germline CDR1 is SNHLY and CDR2 FYNNEI. DNA of the CDR3: TGTGCCAGCAGAAACCAGGGGGGAGATGGCTACACCTTC. It translates to CASRNQGGDGYTF.

The V and J genes are TRBV2 and TRBJ2-7; a weak D match, TRBD1 (7 bases). V was trimmed by 10 bases and J by 5 bases, leaving 18 bases between them. The CDR3 is made up of 13 amino acids. CDR1 is SNHLY and CDR2 is FYNNEI in the germline V gene. CDR3 DNA sequence: TGTGCCACACTGCAGGGGGGTTCCAACGAGCAGTACTTC. It translates to CATLQGGSNEQYF.

The chain uses TRBV13 and TRBJ1-1; 12 bases fit TRBD1. The CDR3 loop spans 12 amino acids. CDR1 is PRHDT, CDR2 FYEKMQ, per germline (reference sequence). J was trimmed by 10 bases and V by 3 bases; bases with no gene match: 0. The CDR3 spells CASSLGQGAAFF. For the CDR3, the DNA is TGTGCCAGCAGCTTGGGACAGGGGGCAGCTTTCTTT.

The chain links TRBV30 to TRBJ2-1, with D perhaps matching TRBD2 (6 bases). There are 13 residues in the CDR3. The V gene's germline CDR1 is GTSNPN and CDR2 SVGIG (reference sequence). Deletions cut 5 bases from V and 9 bases from J, with 17 bases between. The CDR3 DNA sequence: TGTGCCTGGTCGTGGGCGGGGTTCAGTGAGCAGTTCTTC. It codes for CAWSWAGFSEQFF.

This sequence joins TRBV19 and TRBJ2-6; 7 nucleotides match TRBD1. The CDR3 is made up of 18 amino acids. V lost 5 bases, J lost 0 bases, and 10 bases stayed unmatched. Germline values: CDR1 LNHDA, CDR2 SQIVND (reference sequence). The CDR3 nucleotides read TGTGCCAGTAGTGGTGGACAGGTGGGACGCTCTGGGGCCAACGTCCTGACTTTC. Protein product: CASSGGQVGRSGANVLTF.

The rearrangement uses TRBV21-1 and TRBJ1-1; the D call in the table, TRBD1, was not verified against the DNA. TRBV21-1 has pseudogene status. CDR3 length equals 15 residues. The CDR3 DNA sequence: TGTGCCAGCAGCAAAGATCGTACAGGGGCCTCTGAAGCTTTCTTT. Translated: CASSKDRTGASEAFF.

The J gene is TRBJ2-7, the V gene TRBV11-2; possible D gene TRBD1, 5 bases. Trimming took off 2 bases at V and 6 bases at J, with 17 bases between the two ends. This CDR3 spans 15 amino acids. CDR1 is SGHAT and CDR2 is FQNNGV in the germline V gene. The CDR3 here is CASSLQIGAYGEQYF. Here the CDR3 DNA reads TGTGCCAGCAGCTTACAAATTGGGGCCTACGGCGAGCAGTACTTC.

In its sample, this clone was seen once. J is TRBJ2-2 and V is TRBV7-2, with D maybe TRBD1 (6 bases). The germline gives CDR1 SGHTA, CDR2 FQGNSA. CDR3 length: 14 amino acids. The V and J ends lost 5 bases and 7 bases respectively, with 14 bases between them. The CDR3 DNA sequence: TGTGCCAGCAGCCACTCTGGGACAAACGGGGAGCTGTTTTTT. Protein sequence: CASSHSGTNGELFF. The full variable domain, completed using reference TRBV7-2 and TRBJ2-2, is GAGVSQSPSNKVTEKGKDVELRCDPISGHTALYWYRQSLGQGLEFLIYFQGNSAPDKSGLPSDRFSAERTGGSVSTLTIQRTQQEDSAVYLCASSHSGTNGELFFGEGSRLTVL.

V usage is TRBV12-3 or TRBV12-4 and J usage is TRBJ2-3, with D unclear. With 4 bases removed from V and 6 bases from J, the gap between germline ends came to 8 bases. The CDR3 runs to 12 residues. CDR3 coding DNA: TGTGCCAGCAGTTATTCGAGGGATACGCAGTATTTT. It is translated as CASSYSRDTQYF.

This chain links TRBV29-1 with TRBJ1-5; 9 bases agree with TRBD1. The length of the CDR3 is 15 residues. Trimming took 6 bases from V and 4 from J; bases not matched to a gene: 10. Germline V lookup: CDR1 SQVTM, CDR2 ANQGSEA. The CDR3 DNA reads as TGCAGCGTCGCCTTGGGACAGGGCGGGAATCAGCCCCAGCATTTT. Translating it yields CSVALGQGGNQPQHF.

V is TRBV5-1 and J is TRBJ1-2; 8 nucleotides match TRBD1. CDR1 is SGHRS and CDR2 is YFSETQ in the germline V gene. There are 15 residues in the CDR3. Trimming removed 3 bases from V and 7 bases from J; junction bases left unmatched: 11. CDR3 in amino acids: CASSSTVLRGLGYTF. The DNA for the CDR3 is TGCGCCAGCAGCTCCACCGTCCTCAGGGGGCTTGGCTACACCTTC.

This clone appeared once. V and J are TRBV5-1 and TRBJ2-5; a weak D match, TRBD1 (6 bases). Germline V gives CDR1 SGHRS, CDR2 YFSETQ. The V gene lost 4 bases and the J gene lost 2 bases, with 15 bases spanning the gap. The CDR3 contains 15 residues. The CDR3 here is CASSLGRGQQETQYF. CDR3 bases: TGCGCCAGCAGCCTCGGTAGGGGACAACAAGAGACCCAGTACTTC. Together with reference TRBV5-1 and TRBJ2-5, the CDR3 gives the full variable domain: KAGVTQTPRYLIKTRGQQVTLSCSPISGHRSVSWYQQTPGQGLQFLFEYFSETQRNKGNFPGRFSGRQFSNSRSEMNVSTLELGDSALYLCASSLGRGQQETQYFGPGTRLLVL.

The chain joins TRBV29-1 to TRBJ1-4, with TRBD1 as a possible D gene (5 bases). CDR3 size: 10 residues. The germline V gene has CDR1 SQVTM and CDR2 ANQGSEA. CDR3: CGRGEEKLFF. The CDR3 nucleotides read TGCGGAAGGGGCGAAGAAAAACTGTTTTTT.

The J gene is TRBJ1-1, the V gene TRBV7-3; no reliable D call. Looked up from germline, CDR1 is SGHTA and CDR2 is FQGTGA. V lost 2 bases, J lost 4 bases, and 14 bases lay in between. The CDR3 is 15 amino acids. CDR3 coding DNA: TGTGCCAGCAGCTTACGTCTCGGGGAGGGCACTGAAGCTTTCTTT. Its protein is CASSLRLGEGTEAFF.

The chain employs TRBV5-1 and TRBJ2-1; D possibly corresponds to TRBD2 (6 bases). V shed 0 bases and J shed 6 bases, with 10 bases lying between them. CDR1 is SGHRS and CDR2 is YFSETQ in the germline V gene. The length of the CDR3 is 14 residues. CDR3 sequence: CASSLVLASNEQFF. The CDR3 DNA reads as TGCGCCAGCAGCTTGGTTCTAGCGAGCAATGAGCAGTTCTTC.

The CDR3 region is CASSLAPNNEQFF. DNA of the CDR3: TGTGCCAGCAGCTTGGCCCCAAACAATGAGCAGTTCTTC. The rearrangement uses TRBV5-4 and TRBJ2-1; D remains ambiguous. Germline CDR1 and CDR2: SGHNT and YYREEE (reference sequence). The germline V and J ends were trimmed by 0 bases and 5 bases, with 6 bases remaining between them. The CDR3 runs 13 residues.

The rearrangement joins TRBV25-1 to TRBJ2-3, with 11 bases identical to TRBD2. CDR3 length: 15 residues. V was pared by 5 bases and J by 6 bases, with 7 bases of the junction left unmatched. CDR1 and CDR2 from the germline V gene are MGHDK and SYGVNS. For the CDR3, the DNA is TGTGCCAGCAGTCGTCATAGCGGGGGGGAGGATACGCAGTATTTT. Protein product: CASSRHSGGEDTQYF.

V gene TRBV3-1 (or the pseudogene TRBV3-2) combines with J gene TRBJ2-7; tentative D call: TRBD1 (5 bases). The CDR3 spans 13 residues. Trimming cost V 1 base and J 11 bases, with 15 bases left between them. CDR1 LGHDT and CDR2 YNNKEL come from the germline V gene (reference sequence). DNA of the CDR3: TGTGCCAGCAGCCAAGGCGCCGAAGGCAGGGAGTACTTC. It is translated as CASSQGAEGREYF.

V gene TRBV12-3 or TRBV12-4 combines with J gene TRBJ2-3; the D is unclear. The V gene lost 5 bases and the J gene lost 3 bases, with 3 bases spanning the gap. The CDR3 is 11 residues long. CDR3 in amino acids: CASSLTDTQYF. The CDR3 DNA reads TGTGCCAGCAGTCTAACAGATACGCAGTATTTT.

Sample share makes this clone medium-sized. The chain has TRBV29-1 and TRBJ1-2; 7 bases match TRBD1. The CDR3 consists of 13 residues. The germline gives CDR1 SQVTM, CDR2 ANQGSEA. With V trimmed by 7 bases and J by 3 bases, 8 bases remained unmatched. CDR3 loop: CSGSTGLDYGYTF. The CDR3 DNA follows: TGCAGCGGTTCGACAGGGCTGGACTATGGCTACACCTTC. The full variable domain, rest sourced from reference TRBV29-1 and TRBJ1-2, is SAVISQKPSRDICQRGTSLTIQCQVDSQVTMMFWYRQQPGQSLTLIATANQGSEATYESGFVIDKFPISRPNLTFSTLTVSNMSPEDSSIYLCSGSTGLDYGYTFGSGTRLTVV.